The clone carrying this T cell receptor (beta chain) was counted once. This sample was taken from a study of beta chain features in type 1 diabetes. Trimming shortened V by 2 bases and J by 3 bases, and 7 bases separated the two germline ends. The CDR3 contains 12 residues. The germline V gene encodes CDR1 GTSNPN and CDR2 SVGIG (reference sequence). TCRB transcripts that were expressed got sequenced, as all of the isolated RNA had been reverse transcribed. The assay was immunoSEQ multiplex PCR, and TCRdb's table has in-frame clones only and misses some. The sample gives tens of thousands of clones, roughly 30% of which show up once; 0.4% to 0.45% is in the top ten.

The sequence was obtained from a woman aged 18-35 years in good health. The chain combines TRBV30 with TRBJ1-1; D perhaps matches TRBD1 (5 bases). Sequenced sample: stem cell memory CD4+ T cells from blood. The chain's CDR3 is CAWSRGDTEAFF. The DNA for the CDR3 is TGTGCCTGGAGTCGGGGGGACACTGAAGCTTTCTTT. Variable domain in full (rest from reference TRBV30 and TRBJ1-1): SQTIHQWPATLVQPVGSPLSLECTVEGTSNPNLYWYRQAAGRGLQLLFYSVGIGQISSEVPQNLSASRPQDRQFILSSKKLLLSDSGFYLCAWSRGDTEAFFGQGTRLTVV.